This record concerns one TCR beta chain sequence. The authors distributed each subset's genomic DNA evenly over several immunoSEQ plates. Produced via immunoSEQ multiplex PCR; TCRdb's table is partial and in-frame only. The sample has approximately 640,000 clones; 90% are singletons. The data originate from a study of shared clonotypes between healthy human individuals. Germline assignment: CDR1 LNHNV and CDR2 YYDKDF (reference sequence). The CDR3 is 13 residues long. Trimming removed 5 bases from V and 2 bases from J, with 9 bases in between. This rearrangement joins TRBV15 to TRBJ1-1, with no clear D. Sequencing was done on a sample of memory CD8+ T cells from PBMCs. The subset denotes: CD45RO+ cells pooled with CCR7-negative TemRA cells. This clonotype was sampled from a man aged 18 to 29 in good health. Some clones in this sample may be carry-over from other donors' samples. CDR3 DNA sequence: TGTGCCACCAGCGCCCGAATAAACACTGAAGCTTTCTTT. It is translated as CATSARINTEAFF.